Presented here are 8 T cell receptor beta chains from one specimen sequenced in a study of shared clonotypes between healthy human individuals. Some clones are missing from TCRdb's copy, which holds only in-frame ones; the method was immunoSEQ multiplex PCR. The sample comprises 2 million to 2.5 million clones, 85% to 95% of which are singletons, and 0.37% rests with the top ten. The specimen sequenced was naive CD4+ T cells from PBMCs. Subset defined: CD45RA+ positively selected. All receptors come from a man younger than 30 in good health. Some clones in this sample may be carry-over from other donors' samples.

This chain connects TRBV7-8 to TRBJ2-7, with 9 bases that match TRBD2. The CDR3 has 15 residues. From germline, CDR1 is SGHVS and CDR2 FQNEAQ. The V segment lost 3 bases and the J segment 4 bases; nucleotides outside the gene matches: 7. In DNA form, the CDR3 reads TGTGCCAGCAGCTTGGTGGTAGCGGGAGTTTACGAGCAGTACTTC. As protein: CASSLVVAGVYEQYF.

V and J are TRBV6-1 and TRBJ2-3; 8 bases fit TRBD1. V was pared by 6 bases and J by 1 base, with 6 bases of the junction left unmatched. The V gene's germline CDR1 is MNHNS and CDR2 SASEGT. This CDR3 has 15 residues. CDR3 in DNA: TGTGCCAGCAGCGGACAGGGAATGGGCACAGATACGCAGTATTTT. It specifies CASSGQGMGTDTQYF.

The genes are TRBV9 and TRBJ1-1; D is unclear. Per germline, CDR1 SGDLS and CDR2 YYNGEE. V was pared by 3 bases and J by 2 bases, with 11 bases between. CDR3 length equals 14 residues. The CDR3 coding sequence is TGTGCCAGCAGCGAGACGGCCGGAAACACTGAAGCTTTCTTT. Its translation is CASSETAGNTEAFF.

The V gene is TRBV7-3, the J gene TRBJ2-5, with TRBD2 matching over 9 bases. V lost 3 bases to trimming and J lost 7 bases; unmatched junction nucleotides: 6. The germline gives CDR1 SGHTA, CDR2 FQGTGA. The CDR3 is 14 amino acids. The CDR3 spells CASSLLGREGTQYF. Here the CDR3 DNA reads TGTGCCAGCAGCTTGTTAGGGCGGGAGGGGACCCAGTACTTC.

The chain is built from TRBV12-5 and TRBJ2-1; 11 bases map to TRBD2. V lost 7 bases to trimming and J lost 0 bases; unmatched junction nucleotides: 8. CDR1 LGHNT and CDR2 FRNRAP come from the germline V gene. The CDR3 totals 17 residues. The CDR3 sequence: CASVSTSGISSYNEQFF. CDR3 bases: TGTGCTAGTGTCTCGACTAGCGGGATTAGCTCCTACAATGAGCAGTTCTTC.

This chain uses TRBV6-6 with TRBJ1-1; D is ambiguous. CDR3 length: 15 amino acids. CDR1 is MNHNY and CDR2 is SVGAGI in the germline V gene (reference sequence). The ends were cut back, 1 base at V and 1 base at J, with 10 bases in the middle. DNA for the CDR3: TGTGCCAGCAGTTACTTTGGGCCTGGGAACACTGAAGCTTTCTTT. This codes for CASSYFGPGNTEAFF.

The chain recombines TRBV4-3 with TRBJ2-1; 9 nucleotides match TRBD2. The junction had 9 bases not matched to a gene; V was cut back by 5 bases and J by 4 bases. The CDR3 contains 16 residues. Germline CDR1 LGHNA, CDR2 YSLEER. The DNA of the CDR3 is TGCGCCAGCAGCTTCACCCCCCTAGCGGGGTACAATGAGCAGTTCTTC. Encoded protein: CASSFTPLAGYNEQFF.

This sequence joins TRBV28 and TRBJ2-7; D gene uncertain. The CDR3 runs to 12 residues. In germline, CDR1 is MDHEN, CDR2 SYDVKM. V was pared by 5 bases and J by 3 bases, with 8 bases between. The chain's CDR3 is CASSQLRYEQYF. CDR3 nucleotides: TGTGCCAGCAGTCAACTTCGCTACGAGCAGTACTTC.